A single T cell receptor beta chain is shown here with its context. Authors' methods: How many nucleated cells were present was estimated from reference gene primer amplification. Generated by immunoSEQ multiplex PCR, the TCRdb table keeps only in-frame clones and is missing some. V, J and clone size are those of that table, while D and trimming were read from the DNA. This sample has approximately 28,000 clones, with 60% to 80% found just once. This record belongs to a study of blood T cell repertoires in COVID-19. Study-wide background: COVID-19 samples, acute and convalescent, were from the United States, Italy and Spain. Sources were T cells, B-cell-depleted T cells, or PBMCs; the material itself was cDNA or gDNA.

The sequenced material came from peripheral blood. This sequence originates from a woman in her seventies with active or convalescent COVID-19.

CDR3 DNA: TGTGCCAGTAGTACACGACGGGAGGGCCCCTACGAGCAGTACTTC. Its protein is CASSTRREGPYEQYF. The V gene is TRBV19, the J gene TRBJ2-7; 8 positions agree with TRBD2. This CDR3 has 15 residues. The germline gives CDR1 LNHDA, CDR2 SQIVND (reference sequence). Trimming at V came to 4 bases and at J to 2 bases, leaving 7 bases not matched to a gene.